The source of this TCR beta chain is a study of CD8 T cells in ankylosing spondylitis. Study-wide results and caveats: Blood from ankylosing spondylitis patients appeared to carry a characteristic roughly 8-variant TCR beta motif.

One entry per CDR3 protein, called by TCRdb with MiXCR from the 5' RACE reads. The sample consists of approximately 240,000 distinct CDR3 sequences, roughly a quarter of them appearing once. Regarding this clonotype: As yet, its antigen is unknown.

Looked up from germline, CDR1 is DFQATT and CDR2 is SNEGSKA (reference sequence). The CDR3 totals 15 residues. V dropped 6 bases and J dropped 2; count of bases not matched to a gene: 4. The rearrangement joins TRBV20-1 to TRBJ2-1, with 13 bases aligning to TRBD2. This TCR was sampled from a male donor with ankylosing spondylitis or in good health (not recorded which). Sequenced sample: blood, either unsorted or a sorted T cell fraction (not recorded which). CDR3 residues: CSALLAGGPYNEQFF. In nucleotides, the CDR3 is TGCAGTGCATTACTAGCGGGGGGGCCCTACAATGAGCAGTTCTTC.